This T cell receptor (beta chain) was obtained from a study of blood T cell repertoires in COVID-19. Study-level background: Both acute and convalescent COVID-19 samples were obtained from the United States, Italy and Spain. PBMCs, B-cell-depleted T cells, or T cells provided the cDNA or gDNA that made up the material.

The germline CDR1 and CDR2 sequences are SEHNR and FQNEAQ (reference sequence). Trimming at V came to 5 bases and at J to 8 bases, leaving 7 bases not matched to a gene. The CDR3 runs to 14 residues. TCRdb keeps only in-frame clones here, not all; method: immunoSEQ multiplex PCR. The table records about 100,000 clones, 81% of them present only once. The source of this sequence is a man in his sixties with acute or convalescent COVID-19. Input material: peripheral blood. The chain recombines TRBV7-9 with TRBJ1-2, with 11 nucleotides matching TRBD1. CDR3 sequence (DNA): TGTGCCAGCAGCCCAGGGACAGGGGGAAGGGGCTACACCTTC. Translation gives CASSPGTGGRGYTF.